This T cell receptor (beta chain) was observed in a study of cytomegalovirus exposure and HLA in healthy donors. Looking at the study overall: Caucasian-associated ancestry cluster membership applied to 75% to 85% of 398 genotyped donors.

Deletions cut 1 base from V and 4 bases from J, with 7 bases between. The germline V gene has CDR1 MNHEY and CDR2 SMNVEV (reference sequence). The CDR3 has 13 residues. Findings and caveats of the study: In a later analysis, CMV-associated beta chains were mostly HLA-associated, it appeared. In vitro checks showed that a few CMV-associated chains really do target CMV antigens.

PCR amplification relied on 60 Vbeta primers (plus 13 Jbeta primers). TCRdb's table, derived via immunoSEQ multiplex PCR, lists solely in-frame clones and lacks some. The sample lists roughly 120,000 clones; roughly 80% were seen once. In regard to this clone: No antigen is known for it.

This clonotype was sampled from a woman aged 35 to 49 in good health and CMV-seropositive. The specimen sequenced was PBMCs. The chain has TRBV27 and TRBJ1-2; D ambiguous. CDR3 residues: CASSLWSSYGYTF. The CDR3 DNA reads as TGTGCCAGCAGTTTATGGAGCAGCTATGGCTACACCTTC.